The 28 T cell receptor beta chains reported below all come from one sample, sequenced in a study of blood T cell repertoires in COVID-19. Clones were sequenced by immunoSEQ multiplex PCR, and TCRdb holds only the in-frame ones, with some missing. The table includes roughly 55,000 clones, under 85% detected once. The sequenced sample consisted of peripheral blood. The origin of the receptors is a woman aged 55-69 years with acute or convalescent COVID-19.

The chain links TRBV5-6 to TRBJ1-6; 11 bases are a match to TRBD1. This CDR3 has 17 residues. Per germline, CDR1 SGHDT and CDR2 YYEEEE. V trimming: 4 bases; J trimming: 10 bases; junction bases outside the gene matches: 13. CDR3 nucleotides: TGTGCCAGCAGCCAACCGGGACAGGGGGTTTCTGGGTCACCCCTCCACTTT. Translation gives CASSQPGQGVSGSPLHF.

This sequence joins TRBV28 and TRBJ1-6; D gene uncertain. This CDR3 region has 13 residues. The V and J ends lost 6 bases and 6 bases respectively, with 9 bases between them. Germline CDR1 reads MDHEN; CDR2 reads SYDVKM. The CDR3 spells CASRVQSNSPLHF. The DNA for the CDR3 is TGTGCCAGCAGGGTACAGTCTAATTCACCCCTCCACTTT. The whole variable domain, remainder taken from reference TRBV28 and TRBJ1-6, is DVKVTQSSRYLVKRTGEKVFLECVQDMDHENMFWYRQDPGLGLRLIYFSYDVKMKEKGDIPEGYSVSREKKERFSLILESASTNQTSMYLCASRVQSNSPLHFGNGTRLTVT.

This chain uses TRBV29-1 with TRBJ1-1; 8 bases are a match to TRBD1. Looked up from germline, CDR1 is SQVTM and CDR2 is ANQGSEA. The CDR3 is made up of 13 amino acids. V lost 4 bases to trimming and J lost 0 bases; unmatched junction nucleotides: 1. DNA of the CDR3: TGCAGCGTTGGGGACAGGTTGAACACTGAAGCTTTCTTT. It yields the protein CSVGDRLNTEAFF. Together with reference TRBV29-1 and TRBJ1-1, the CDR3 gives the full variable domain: SAVISQKPSRDICQRGTSLTIQCQVDSQVTMMFWYRQQPGQSLTLIATANQGSEATYESGFVIDKFPISRPNLTFSTLTVSNMSPEDSSIYLCSVGDRLNTEAFFGQGTRLTVV.

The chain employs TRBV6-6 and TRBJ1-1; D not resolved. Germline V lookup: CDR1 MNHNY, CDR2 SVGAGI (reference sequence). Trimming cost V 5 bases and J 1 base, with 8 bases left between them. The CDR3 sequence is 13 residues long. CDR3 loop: CASSHPGNTEAFF. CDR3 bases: TGTGCCAGCAGTCACCCAGGGAACACTGAAGCTTTCTTT.

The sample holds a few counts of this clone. CDR3 sequence (DNA): TGTGCCAGCAGTTTATGGGGACAGGGGATAGAGGAGACCCAGTACTTC. This gives the protein CASSLWGQGIEETQYF. The chain joins TRBV27 to TRBJ2-5, with TRBD1 matching 10 bases. The CDR3 consists of 16 residues. The germline V gene encodes CDR1 MNHEY and CDR2 SMNVEV (reference sequence). The ends lost 1 base at V and 5 bases at J; junction bases unmatched: 7.

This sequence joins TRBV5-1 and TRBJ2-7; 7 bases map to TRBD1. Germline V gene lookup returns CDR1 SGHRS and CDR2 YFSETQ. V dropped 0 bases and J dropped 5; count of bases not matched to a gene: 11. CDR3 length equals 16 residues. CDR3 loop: CASSLAPRGGTNEQYF. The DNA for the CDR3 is TGCGCCAGCAGCTTGGCTCCCCGAGGGGGCACGAACGAGCAGTACTTC.

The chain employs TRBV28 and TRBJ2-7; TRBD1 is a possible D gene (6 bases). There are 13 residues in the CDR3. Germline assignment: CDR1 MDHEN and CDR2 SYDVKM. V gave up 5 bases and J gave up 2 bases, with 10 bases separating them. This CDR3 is CASSLGQPYEQYF. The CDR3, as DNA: TGTGCCAGCAGTCTAGGACAGCCCTACGAGCAGTACTTC.

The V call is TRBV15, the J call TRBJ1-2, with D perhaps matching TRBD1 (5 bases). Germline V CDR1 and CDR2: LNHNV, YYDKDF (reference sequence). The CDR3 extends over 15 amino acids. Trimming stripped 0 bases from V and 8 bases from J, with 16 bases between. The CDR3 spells CATSRDGYPRGGYTF. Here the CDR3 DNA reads TGTGCCACCAGCAGAGATGGGTACCCTCGGGGGGGCTACACCTTC.

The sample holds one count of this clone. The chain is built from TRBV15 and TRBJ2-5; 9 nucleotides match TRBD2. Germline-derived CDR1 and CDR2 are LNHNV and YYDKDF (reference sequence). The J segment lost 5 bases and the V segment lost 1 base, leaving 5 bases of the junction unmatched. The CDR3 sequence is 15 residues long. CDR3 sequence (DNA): TGTGCCACCAGCAGAGGAGGTAGCGGGAGTGAGACCCAGTACTTC. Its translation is CATSRGGSGSETQYF. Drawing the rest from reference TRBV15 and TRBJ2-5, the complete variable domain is DAMVIQNPRYQVTQFGKPVTLSCSQTLNHNVMYWYQQKSSQAPKLLFHYYDKDFNNEADTPDNFQSRRPNTSFCFLDIRSPGLGDTAMYLCATSRGGSGSETQYFGPGTRLLVL.

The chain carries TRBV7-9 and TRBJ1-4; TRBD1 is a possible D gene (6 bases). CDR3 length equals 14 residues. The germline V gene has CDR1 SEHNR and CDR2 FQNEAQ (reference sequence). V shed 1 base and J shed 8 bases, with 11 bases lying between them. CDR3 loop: CASSLGRGMEKLFF. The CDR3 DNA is TGTGCCAGCAGCTTAGGCAGGGGTATGGAAAAACTGTTTTTT.

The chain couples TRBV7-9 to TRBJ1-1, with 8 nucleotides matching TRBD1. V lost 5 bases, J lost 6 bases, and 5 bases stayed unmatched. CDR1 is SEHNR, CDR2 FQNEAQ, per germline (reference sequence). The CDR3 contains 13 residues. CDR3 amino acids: CASSPGTGAEAFF. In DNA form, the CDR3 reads TGTGCCAGCAGCCCCGGGACAGGCGCTGAAGCTTTCTTT.

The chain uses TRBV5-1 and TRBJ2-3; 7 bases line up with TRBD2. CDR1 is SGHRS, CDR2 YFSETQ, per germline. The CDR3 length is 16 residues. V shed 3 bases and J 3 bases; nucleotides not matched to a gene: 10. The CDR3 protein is CASSSGGIALTDTQYF. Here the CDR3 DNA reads TGCGCCAGCAGCTCGGGAGGTATAGCATTGACAGATACGCAGTATTTT.

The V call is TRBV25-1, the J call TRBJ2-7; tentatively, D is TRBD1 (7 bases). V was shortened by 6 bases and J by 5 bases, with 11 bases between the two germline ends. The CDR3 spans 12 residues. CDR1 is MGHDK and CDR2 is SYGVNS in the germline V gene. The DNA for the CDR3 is TGTGCCAGCAGCAGGGGGGTCGACGAGCAGTACTTC. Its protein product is CASSRGVDEQYF.

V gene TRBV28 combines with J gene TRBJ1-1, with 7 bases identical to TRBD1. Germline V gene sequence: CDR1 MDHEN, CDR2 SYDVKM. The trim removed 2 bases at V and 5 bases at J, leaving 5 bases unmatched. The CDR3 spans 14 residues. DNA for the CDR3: TGTGCCAGCAGTTTAGGGACAGCAGGGACTGAAGCTTTCTTT. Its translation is CASSLGTAGTEAFF.

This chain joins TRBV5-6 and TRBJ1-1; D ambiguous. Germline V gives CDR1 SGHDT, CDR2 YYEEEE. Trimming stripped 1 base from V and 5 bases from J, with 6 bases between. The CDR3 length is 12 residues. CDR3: CASSLRRTEAFF. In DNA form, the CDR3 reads TGTGCCAGCAGCTTGCGGAGGACTGAAGCTTTCTTT.

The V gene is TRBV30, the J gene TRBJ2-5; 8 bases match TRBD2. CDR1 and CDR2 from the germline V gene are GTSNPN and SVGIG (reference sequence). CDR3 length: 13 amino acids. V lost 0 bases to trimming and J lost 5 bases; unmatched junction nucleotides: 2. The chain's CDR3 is CAWSVASGETQYF. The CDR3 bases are TGTGCCTGGAGTGTGGCTAGCGGGGAGACCCAGTACTTC.

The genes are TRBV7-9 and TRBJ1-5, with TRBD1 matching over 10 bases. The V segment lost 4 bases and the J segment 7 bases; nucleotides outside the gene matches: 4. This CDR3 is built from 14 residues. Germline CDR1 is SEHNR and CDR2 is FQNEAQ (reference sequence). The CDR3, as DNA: TGTGCCAGCAGCTCGACAGGGGGCTACCAGCCCCAGCATTTT. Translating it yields CASSSTGGYQPQHF.

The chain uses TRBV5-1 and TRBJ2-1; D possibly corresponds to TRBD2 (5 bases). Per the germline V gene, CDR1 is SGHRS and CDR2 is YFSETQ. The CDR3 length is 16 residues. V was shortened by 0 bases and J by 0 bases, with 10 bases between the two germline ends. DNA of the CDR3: TGCGCCAGCAGCTTGGTAGGGCGGGTCTCCTACAATGAGCAGTTCTTC. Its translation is CASSLVGRVSYNEQFF.

CDR3 DNA: TGTGCCAGCAGTGAAAGAGGCTCGGTAGGAGGTCGCACTGAAGCTTTCTTT. It encodes CASSERGSVGGRTEAFF. V and J are TRBV6-1 and TRBJ1-1; D not certain. This CDR3 has 17 residues. Germline values: CDR1 MNHNS, CDR2 SASEGT. The V and J ends lost 2 bases and 4 bases respectively, with 20 bases between them.

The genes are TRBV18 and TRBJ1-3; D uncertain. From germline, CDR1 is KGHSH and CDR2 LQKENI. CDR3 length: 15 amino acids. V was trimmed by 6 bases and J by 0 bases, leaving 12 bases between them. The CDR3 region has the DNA TGTGCCAGCTCCCTGGAGGCCCCCTCTGGAAACACCATATATTTT. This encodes CASSLEAPSGNTIYF.

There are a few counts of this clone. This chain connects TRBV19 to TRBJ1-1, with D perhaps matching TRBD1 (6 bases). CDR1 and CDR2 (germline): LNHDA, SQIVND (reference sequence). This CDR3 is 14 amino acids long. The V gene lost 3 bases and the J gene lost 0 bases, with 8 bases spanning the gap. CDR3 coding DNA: TGTGCCAGTAGTATCACAGGGTTGAACACTGAAGCTTTCTTT. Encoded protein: CASSITGLNTEAFF.

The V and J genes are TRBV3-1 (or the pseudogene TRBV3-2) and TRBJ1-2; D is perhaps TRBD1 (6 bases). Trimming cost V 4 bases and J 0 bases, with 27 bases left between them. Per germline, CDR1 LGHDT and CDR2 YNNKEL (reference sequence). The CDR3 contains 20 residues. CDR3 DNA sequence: TGTGCCAGCAGCCCTCTCGGCATAGGTGTAAGGGGGATCGCTAACTATGGCTACACCTTC. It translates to CASSPLGIGVRGIANYGYTF.

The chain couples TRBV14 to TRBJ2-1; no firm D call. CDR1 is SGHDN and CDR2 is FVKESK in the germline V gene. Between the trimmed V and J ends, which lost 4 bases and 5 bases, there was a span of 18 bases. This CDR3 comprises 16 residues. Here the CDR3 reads CASSRSVGPPDNEQFF. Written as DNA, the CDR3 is TGTGCCAGCAGCCGGTCAGTGGGCCCACCGGACAATGAGCAGTTCTTC.

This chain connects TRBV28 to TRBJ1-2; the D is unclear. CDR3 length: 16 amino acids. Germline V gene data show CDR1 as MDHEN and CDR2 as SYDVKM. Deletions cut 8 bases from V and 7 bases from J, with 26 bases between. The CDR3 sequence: CASSYPRAPFEGGYTF. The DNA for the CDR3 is TGTGCCAGCTCCTATCCGAGGGCGCCTTTCGAGGGTGGCTACACCTTC.

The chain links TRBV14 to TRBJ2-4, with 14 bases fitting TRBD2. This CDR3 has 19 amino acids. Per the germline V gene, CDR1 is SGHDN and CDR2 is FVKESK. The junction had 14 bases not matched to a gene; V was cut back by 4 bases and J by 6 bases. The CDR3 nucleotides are TGTGCCAGCAGCCGCGTTGTACCGGGACTAGCGGGAGAGGGAAACATTCAGTACTTC. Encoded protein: CASSRVVPGLAGEGNIQYF. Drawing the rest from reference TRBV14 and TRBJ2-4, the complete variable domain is EAGVTQFPSHSVIEKGQTVTLRCDPISGHDNLYWYRRVMGKEIKFLLHFVKESKQDESGMPNNRFLAERTGGTYSTLKVQPAELEDSGVYFCASSRVVPGLAGEGNIQYFGAGTRLSVL.

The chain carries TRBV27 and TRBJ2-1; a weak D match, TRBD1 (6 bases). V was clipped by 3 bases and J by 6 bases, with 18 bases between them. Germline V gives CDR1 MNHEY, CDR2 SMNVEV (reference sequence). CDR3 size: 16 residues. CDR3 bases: TGTGCCAGCAGTTTTGTCGACAGGAAAAGCCGCAATGAGCAGTTCTTC. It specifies CASSFVDRKSRNEQFF.

CDR3 in amino acids: CASSAGGQGAYEQYF. The CDR3 DNA reads as TGTGCCAGCAGTGCCGGGGGACAGGGGGCCTACGAGCAGTACTTC. This chain connects TRBV2 to TRBJ2-7; TRBD1 agrees at 11 bases. Trimming at V came to 4 bases and at J to 2 bases, leaving 4 bases not matched to a gene. Germline CDR1 and CDR2: SNHLY and FYNNEI. This CDR3 comprises 15 residues.

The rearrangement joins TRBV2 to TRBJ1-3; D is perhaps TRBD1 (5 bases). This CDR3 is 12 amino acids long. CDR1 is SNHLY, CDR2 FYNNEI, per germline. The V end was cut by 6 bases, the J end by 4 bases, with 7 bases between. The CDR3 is CASRGQGNTIYF. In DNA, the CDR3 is TGTGCCAGCAGGGGGCAAGGAAACACCATATATTTT.